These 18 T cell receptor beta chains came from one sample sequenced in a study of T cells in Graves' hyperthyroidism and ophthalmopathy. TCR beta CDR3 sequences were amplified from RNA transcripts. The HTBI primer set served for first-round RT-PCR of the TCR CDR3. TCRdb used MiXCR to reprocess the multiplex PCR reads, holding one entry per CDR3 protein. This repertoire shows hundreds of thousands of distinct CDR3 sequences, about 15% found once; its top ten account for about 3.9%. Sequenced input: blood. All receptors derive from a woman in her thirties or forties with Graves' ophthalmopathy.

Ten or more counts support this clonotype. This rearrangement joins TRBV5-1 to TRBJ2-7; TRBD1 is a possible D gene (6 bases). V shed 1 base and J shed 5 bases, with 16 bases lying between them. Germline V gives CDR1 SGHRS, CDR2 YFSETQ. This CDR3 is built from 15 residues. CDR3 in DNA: TGCGCCAGCAGCTTGAGGGGGAACCCGCAAGACGAGCAGTACTTC. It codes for CASSLRGNPQDEQYF.

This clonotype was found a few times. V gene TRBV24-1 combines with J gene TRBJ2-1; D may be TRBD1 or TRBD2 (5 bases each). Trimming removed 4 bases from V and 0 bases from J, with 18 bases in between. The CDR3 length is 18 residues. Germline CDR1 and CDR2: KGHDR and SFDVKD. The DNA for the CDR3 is TGTGCCACCAGTGACTCTGGGGGAAATTGGGGCTCCTACAATGAGCAGTTCTTC. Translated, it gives CATSDSGGNWGSYNEQFF.

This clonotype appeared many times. CDR3 amino acids: CATRYSNQPQHF. CDR3 bases: TGTGCCACCCGGTATAGCAATCAGCCCCAGCATTTT. The rearrangement uses TRBV6-2 or TRBV6-3 and TRBJ1-5; D not resolved. The CDR3 spans 12 residues. Germline V gives CDR1 MNHEY, CDR2 SVGEGT. The V gene lost 10 bases and the J gene lost 0 bases, with 7 bases spanning the gap.

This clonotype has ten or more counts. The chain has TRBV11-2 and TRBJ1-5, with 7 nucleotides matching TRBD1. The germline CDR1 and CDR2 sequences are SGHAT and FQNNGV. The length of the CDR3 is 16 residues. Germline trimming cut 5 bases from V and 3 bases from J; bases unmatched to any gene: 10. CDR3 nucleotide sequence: TGTGCCAGCAGCCGTACTGGACAGGAAATCAATCAGCCCCAGCATTTT. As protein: CASSRTGQEINQPQHF. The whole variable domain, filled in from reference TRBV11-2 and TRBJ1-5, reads EAGVAQSPRYKIIEKRQSVAFWCNPISGHATLYWYQQILGQGPKLLIQFQNNGVVDDSQLPKDRFSAERLKGVDSTLKIQPAKLEDSAVYLCASSRTGQEINQPQHFGDGTRLSIL.

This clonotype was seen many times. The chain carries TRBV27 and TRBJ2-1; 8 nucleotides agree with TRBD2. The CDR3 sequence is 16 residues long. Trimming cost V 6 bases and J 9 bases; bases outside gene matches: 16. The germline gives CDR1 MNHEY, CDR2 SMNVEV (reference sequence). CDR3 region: CASSRLILAGTGEQFF. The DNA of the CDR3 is TGTGCCAGCAGCAGACTCATCCTAGCGGGTACGGGTGAGCAGTTCTTC.

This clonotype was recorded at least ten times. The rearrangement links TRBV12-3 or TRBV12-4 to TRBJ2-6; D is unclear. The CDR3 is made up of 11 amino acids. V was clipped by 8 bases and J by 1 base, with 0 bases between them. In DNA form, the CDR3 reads TGTGCCAGCTCTGGGGCCAACGTCCTGACTTTC. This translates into CASSGANVLTF.

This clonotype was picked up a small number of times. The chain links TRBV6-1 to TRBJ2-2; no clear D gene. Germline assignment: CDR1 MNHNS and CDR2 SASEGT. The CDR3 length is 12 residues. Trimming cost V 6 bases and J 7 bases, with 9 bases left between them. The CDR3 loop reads CASRDQSGELFF. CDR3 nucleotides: TGTGCCAGCAGGGATCAAAGCGGGGAGCTGTTTTTT.

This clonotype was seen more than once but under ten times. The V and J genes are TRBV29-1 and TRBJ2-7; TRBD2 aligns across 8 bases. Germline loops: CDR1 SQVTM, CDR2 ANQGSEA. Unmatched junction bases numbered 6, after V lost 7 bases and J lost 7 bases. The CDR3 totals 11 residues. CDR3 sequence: CSARRGGEQYF. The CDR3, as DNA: TGCAGCGCCAGACGGGGGGGTGAGCAGTACTTC.

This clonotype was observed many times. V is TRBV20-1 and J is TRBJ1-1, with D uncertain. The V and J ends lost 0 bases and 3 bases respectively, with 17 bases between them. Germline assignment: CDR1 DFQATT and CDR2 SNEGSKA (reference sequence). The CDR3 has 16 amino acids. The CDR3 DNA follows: TGCAGTGCTAGAGATCCGGCAGTCTCATGGGACACTGAAGCTTTCTTT. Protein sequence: CSARDPAVSWDTEAFF.

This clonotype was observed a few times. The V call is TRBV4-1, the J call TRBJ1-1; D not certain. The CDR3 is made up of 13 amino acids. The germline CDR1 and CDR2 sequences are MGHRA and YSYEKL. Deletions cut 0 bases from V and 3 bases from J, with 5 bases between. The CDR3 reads CASSQDPYTEAFF. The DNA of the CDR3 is TGCGCCAGCAGCCAAGATCCATACACTGAAGCTTTCTTT.

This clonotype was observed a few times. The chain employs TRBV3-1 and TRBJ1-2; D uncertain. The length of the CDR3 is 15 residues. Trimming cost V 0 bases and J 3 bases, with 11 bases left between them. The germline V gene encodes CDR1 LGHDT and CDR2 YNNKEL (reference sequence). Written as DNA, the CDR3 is TGTGCCAGCAGCCAAGATCGGGCCGCTTACTATGGCTACACCTTC. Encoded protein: CASSQDRAAYYGYTF.

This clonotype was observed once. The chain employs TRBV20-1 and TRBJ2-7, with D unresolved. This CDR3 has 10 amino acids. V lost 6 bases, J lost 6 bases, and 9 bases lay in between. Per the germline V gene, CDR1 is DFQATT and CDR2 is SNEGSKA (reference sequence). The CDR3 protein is CSARQAEQYF. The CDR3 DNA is TGCAGTGCGCGTCAGGCCGAGCAGTACTTC.

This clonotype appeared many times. The CDR3 loop is CASSYQIYGYTF. The DNA of the CDR3 is TGTGCCAGCAGTTACCAGATCTATGGCTACACCTTC. The chain employs TRBV6-2 or TRBV6-3 and TRBJ1-2, with D uncertain. Germline loops: CDR1 MNHEY, CDR2 SVGEGT. V shed 2 bases and J shed 4 bases, with 5 bases lying between them. The CDR3 consists of 12 residues.

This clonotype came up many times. CDR3 region: CASSPFDTGELFF. The DNA for the CDR3 is TGTGCCAGCAGTCCTTTTGACACCGGGGAGCTGTTTTTT. The chain uses TRBV6-2 or TRBV6-3 and TRBJ2-2; D unresolved. Deletions cut 5 bases from V and 3 bases from J, with 7 bases between. The V gene's germline CDR1 is MNHEY and CDR2 SVGEGT. The CDR3 has 13 residues.

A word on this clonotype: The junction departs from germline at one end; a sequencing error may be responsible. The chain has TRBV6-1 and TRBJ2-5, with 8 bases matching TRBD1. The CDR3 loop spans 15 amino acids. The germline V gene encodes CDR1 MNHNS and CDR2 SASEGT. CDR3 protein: CASSRGQGIQGTQYF. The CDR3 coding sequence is TGTGCCAGCAGTCGCGGACAGGGAATCCAAGGGACCCAGTACTTC.

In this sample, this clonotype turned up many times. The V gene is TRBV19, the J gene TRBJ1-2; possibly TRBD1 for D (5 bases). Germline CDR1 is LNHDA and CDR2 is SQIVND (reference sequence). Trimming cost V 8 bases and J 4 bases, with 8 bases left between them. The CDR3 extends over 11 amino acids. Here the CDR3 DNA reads TGTGCCAGTTTGGGGACCTATGGCTACACCTTC. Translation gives CASLGTYGYTF.

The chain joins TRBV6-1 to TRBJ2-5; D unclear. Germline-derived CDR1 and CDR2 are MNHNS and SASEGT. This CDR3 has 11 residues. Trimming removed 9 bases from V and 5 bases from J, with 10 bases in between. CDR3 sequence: CASRVAETQYF. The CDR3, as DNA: TGTGCCAGTCGGGTTGCGGAGACCCAGTACTTC.

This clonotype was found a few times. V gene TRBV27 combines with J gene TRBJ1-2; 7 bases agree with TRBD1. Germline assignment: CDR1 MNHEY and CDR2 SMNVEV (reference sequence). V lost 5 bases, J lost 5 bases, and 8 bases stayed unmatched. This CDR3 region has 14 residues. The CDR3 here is CASSTDRVGYGYTF. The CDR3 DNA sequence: TGTGCCAGCAGTACAGACAGGGTTGGGTATGGCTACACCTTC.